This TCR beta chain was recovered during a study of vaccination effects on CD4 cells after COVID-19. Libraries were prepared by immunoSEQ multiplex PCR; TCRdb keeps only in-frame clonotypes and omits some of them. The data show tens of thousands of clones, 77% seen once. Concerning this clone itself: Its target is unknown.

Antigen-specific CD4+ T cells were expanded (with viral peptide pools) by the ViraFEST assay ahead of sequencing. Scientists isolated CD4+ T cells after a roughly 9-day culture period ended. Their SARS-CoV-2 infection, verified by PCR, occurred between March and December 2020. Half the medium was replaced with IL-2 medium on days 3 and 7. The study, taken as a whole, reports: Early post-infection timepoints were absent, and convalescent patients were few.

The TCR comes from a human donor who had a prior SARS-CoV-2 infection. The starting material was CD4+ T cells from PBMCs cultured with HCoV-NL63 spike peptides, obtained before COVID-19 vaccination.

In DNA, the CDR3 is TGCGCCAGCTCGGTAACAGCGGGAGCCGGCGGGGAGCTGTTTTTT. Translation: CASSVTAGAGGELFF. The chain joins TRBV10-2 to TRBJ2-2, with TRBD2 matching over 8 bases. The CDR3 is made up of 15 amino acids. The germline CDR1 and CDR2 sequences are WSHSY and SAAADI. J was trimmed by 7 bases and V by 8 bases; bases with no gene match: 12.